These 4 T cell receptor beta chains were all obtained from the same sample, sequenced in a study of blood T cell repertoires in COVID-19. Sequencing was performed with immunoSEQ multiplex PCR; in TCRdb, only in-frame clones are kept and a portion is missing. The data show about 230,000 clones, 65% to 85% seen once. Sequenced input: peripheral blood. The receptors stem from a man between 45 and 60 years old with active or convalescent COVID-19.

J is TRBJ2-3 and V is TRBV29-1; 7 bases line up with TRBD1. CDR3 size: 14 residues. Losses at the gene ends were 8 bases for V and 0 bases for J; bases not matched to a gene: 8. Germline V gives CDR1 SQVTM, CDR2 ANQGSEA. The CDR3 coding sequence is TGCAGCATTCGACAGGGATCTAGCACAGATACGCAGTATTTT. This codes for CSIRQGSSTDTQYF.

The V and J genes are TRBV18 and TRBJ1-4, with 7 bases that match TRBD1. There are 14 residues in the CDR3. Germline assignment: CDR1 KGHSH and CDR2 LQKENI. V lost 2 bases and J lost 8; bases outside the gene matches: 5. The CDR3 spells CASSPRQGNEKLFF. The CDR3, as DNA: TGTGCCAGCTCACCAAGACAGGGAAACGAAAAACTGTTTTTT.

Concerning this clone: Other DNA sequences in the sample encode the same CDR3. V is TRBV30 and J is TRBJ2-2, with TRBD2 matching 13 bases. J was trimmed by 6 bases and V by 0 bases; bases with no gene match: 1. Germline V gives CDR1 GTSNPN, CDR2 SVGIG (reference sequence). The length of the CDR3 is 15 residues. The chain's CDR3 is CAWSVLAGGPGELFF. In DNA, the CDR3 is TGTGCCTGGAGTGTACTAGCGGGGGGGCCCGGGGAGCTGTTTTTT.

The chain employs TRBV9 and TRBJ2-1; TRBD2 agrees at 16 bases. Per germline, CDR1 SGDLS and CDR2 YYNGEE. The CDR3 extends over 16 amino acids. Trimming at V came to 3 bases and at J to 7 bases, leaving 4 bases not matched to a gene. CDR3 sequence (DNA): TGTGCCAGCAGCGCACCGGGACTAGCGGGGGGGAATGAGCAGTTCTTC. Protein: CASSAPGLAGGNEQFF.